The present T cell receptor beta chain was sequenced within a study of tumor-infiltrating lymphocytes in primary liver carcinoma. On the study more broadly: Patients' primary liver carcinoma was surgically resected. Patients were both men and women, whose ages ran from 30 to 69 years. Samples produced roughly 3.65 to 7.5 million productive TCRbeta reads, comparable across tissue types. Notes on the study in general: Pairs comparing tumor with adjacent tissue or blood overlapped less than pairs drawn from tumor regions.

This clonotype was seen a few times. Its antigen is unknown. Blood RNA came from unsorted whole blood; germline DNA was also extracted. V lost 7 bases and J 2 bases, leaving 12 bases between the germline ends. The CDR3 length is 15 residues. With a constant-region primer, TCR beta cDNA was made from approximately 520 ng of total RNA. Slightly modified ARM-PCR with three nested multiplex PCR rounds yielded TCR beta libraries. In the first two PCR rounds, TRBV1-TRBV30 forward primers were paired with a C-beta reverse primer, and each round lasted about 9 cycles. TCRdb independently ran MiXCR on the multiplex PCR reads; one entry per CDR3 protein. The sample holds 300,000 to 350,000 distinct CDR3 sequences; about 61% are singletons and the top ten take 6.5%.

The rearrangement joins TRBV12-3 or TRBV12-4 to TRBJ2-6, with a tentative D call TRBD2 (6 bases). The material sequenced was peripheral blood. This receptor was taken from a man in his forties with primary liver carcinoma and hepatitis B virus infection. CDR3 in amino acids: CASKFSGAGANVLTF. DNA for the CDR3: TGTGCCAGCAAGTTCTCGGGGGCTGGGGCCAACGTCCTGACTTTC.